A single T cell receptor (beta chain) is shown here with its context. This sample is drawn from a study of blood T cell repertoires in COVID-19. Across the study: Samples came from the United States, Italy and Spain, spanning acute and convalescent COVID-19. The analysed material was cDNA or gDNA that came from T cells, B-cell-depleted T cells, or PBMCs.

As processed by the authors: Reference gene primer amplification gave estimated nucleated cell counts. Data came from immunoSEQ multiplex PCR; TCRdb stores just in-frame clones and leaves some out. V and J calls and clone size are as listed in that table; D and trimming were resolved from the DNA. The sample records about 64,000 clones, just over 85% being singletons. CDR1 and CDR2 from the germline V gene are SGHTA and FQGTGA. The ends were cut back, 3 bases at V and 4 bases at J, with 13 bases in the middle. The CDR3 contains 14 residues. The TCR sequence derives from a man aged 45-60 years with active COVID-19. Sequencing was done on a sample of peripheral blood. The V gene is TRBV7-3, the J gene TRBJ2-7, with D tentatively TRBD2 (6 bases). The CDR3 coding sequence is TGTGCCAGCAGCTTCGCGGCCGGGGGATACGAGCAGTACTTC. Amino acid sequence: CASSFAAGGYEQYF.